The next 14 T cell receptor beta chains were all read from a single sample in a study of cytomegalovirus exposure and HLA in healthy donors. The PCR used 60 Vbeta and 13 Jbeta primers. Some clones are missing from TCRdb's copy, which holds only in-frame ones; the method was immunoSEQ multiplex PCR. The table includes about 120,000 clones, about 10% detected once. Material for sequencing was PBMCs. The receptor set was obtained from a young man in good health and CMV-seronegative.

The V call is TRBV9, the J call TRBJ2-2; no firm D call. This CDR3 comprises 13 residues. V was pared by 4 bases and J by 6 bases, with 10 bases between. Germline assignment: CDR1 SGDLS and CDR2 YYNGEE. The CDR3 sequence is CASSPLGAGELFF. In nucleotides, the CDR3 is TGTGCCAGCAGCCCTTTAGGAGCCGGGGAGCTGTTTTTT.

The chain links TRBV7-8 to TRBJ1-6; perhaps TRBD1 as D (6 bases). V lost 3 bases and J lost 5, with 8 bases in between. The CDR3 covers 14 residues. In germline, CDR1 is SGHVS, CDR2 FQNEAQ. CDR3 in amino acids: CASSFSGDNSPLHF. CDR3 nucleotides: TGTGCCAGCAGCTTCTCAGGGGATAATTCACCCCTCCACTTT.

This clone has more than one count but fewer than ten. This chain connects TRBV28 to TRBJ2-5; 12 nucleotides line up with TRBD2. The CDR3 length is 15 residues. V trimming: 6 bases; J trimming: 7 bases; junction bases outside the gene matches: 9. From germline, CDR1 is MDHEN and CDR2 SYDVKM. The CDR3 bases are TGTGCCAGCAGCTCGCCGGGGGGACTAGCGGGGACCCAGTACTTC. This encodes CASSSPGGLAGTQYF.

The chain has TRBV7-2 and TRBJ2-5; D perhaps matches TRBD1 (5 bases). The CDR3 has 14 residues. CDR1 SGHTA and CDR2 FQGNSA come from the germline V gene. V lost 3 bases and J lost 4, with 12 bases in between. The CDR3 sequence is CASSFSQGSETQYF. The CDR3 coding sequence is TGTGCCAGCAGCTTCAGCCAGGGTTCAGAGACCCAGTACTTC.

This clone was seen more than once but under ten times. The rearrangement uses TRBV20-1 and TRBJ2-5, with D hard to call. The CDR3 runs 10 residues. Germline V gene data show CDR1 as DFQATT and CDR2 as SNEGSKA (reference sequence). Deletions cut 5 bases from V and 6 bases from J, with 7 bases between. CDR3 DNA: TGCAGTGCTCCTGCTAAGACCCAGTACTTC. The encoded protein is CSAPAKTQYF.

The table lists this clone with a few counts. The V gene is TRBV5-1, the J gene TRBJ1-2; 7 nucleotides match TRBD1. V lost 0 bases and J lost 0; bases outside the gene matches: 8. Germline CDR1 is SGHRS and CDR2 is YFSETQ. This CDR3 has 17 amino acids. CDR3 loop: CASSLGAGGRTNYGYTF. CDR3 sequence (DNA): TGCGCCAGCAGCTTGGGGGCAGGGGGTCGAACTAACTATGGCTACACCTTC.

This clone was counted a few times. The V gene is TRBV4-3, the J gene TRBJ2-2; 11 bases align to TRBD2. Looked up from germline, CDR1 is LGHNA and CDR2 is YSLEER. This CDR3 comprises 16 residues. The V and J ends lost 3 bases and 6 bases, in that order; junction bases with no gene match: 6. The CDR3 protein is CASSQVAGGRAGELFF. For the CDR3, the DNA is TGCGCCAGCAGCCAGGTAGCGGGGGGGCGAGCCGGGGAGCTGTTTTTT.

This clone was seen a few times. This chain uses TRBV4-1 with TRBJ1-1, with D unresolved. Germline values: CDR1 MGHRA, CDR2 YSYEKL. This CDR3 contains 15 residues. Trimming removed 0 bases at V and 1 base at J, with 9 bases between. The CDR3 region is CASSQDSPSNTEAFF. The DNA for the CDR3 is TGCGCCAGCAGCCAAGATAGTCCGTCGAACACTGAAGCTTTCTTT.

This clone occurred a few times. This rearrangement joins TRBV30 to TRBJ1-4; no firm D call. V dropped 3 bases and J dropped 7 bases, with 18 bases sitting between them. This CDR3 region has 15 residues. Per the germline V gene, CDR1 is GTSNPN and CDR2 is SVGIG (reference sequence). The CDR3 sequence is CAWRPMDASGEKLFF. The CDR3 DNA reads as TGTGCCTGGAGGCCTATGGATGCTAGCGGTGAAAAACTGTTTTTT.

A few counts support this clone. The J gene is TRBJ1-1, the V gene TRBV5-4, with a possible D match to TRBD1 (6 bases). V lost 5 bases, J lost 2 bases, and 13 bases lay in between. The CDR3 spans 14 residues. The germline V gene has CDR1 SGHNT and CDR2 YYREEE (reference sequence). CDR3 nucleotides: TGTGCCAGCAGAAAATTGGACAGCAACACTGAAGCTTTCTTT. This codes for CASRKLDSNTEAFF.

The V and J genes are TRBV4-2 and TRBJ2-5; D possibly uses TRBD1 or TRBD2 (5 bases each). The end of the DNA is better explained by TRBJ2-7, so the J call may be wrong. Germline V CDR1 and CDR2: LGHNA, YNFKEQ. The CDR3 spans 13 residues. CDR3 bases: TGTGCCAGCAGCCCAGGTGGGGGCTACGAGCAGTACTTC. Its translation is CASSPGGGYEQYF.

The J gene is TRBJ2-7, the V gene TRBV7-2; the D gene is possibly TRBD2 (7 bases). V lost 0 bases and J 1 base, leaving 13 bases between the germline ends. CDR3 size: 16 residues. Germline V lookup: CDR1 SGHTA, CDR2 FQGNSA. The DNA of the CDR3 is TGTGCCAGCAGCTTAGCTGGGGGGGCGGAGTCCTACGAGCAGTACTTC. The encoded protein is CASSLAGGAESYEQYF.

Turning to this clone: Because the CDR3 is missing its conserved closing phenylalanine or tryptophan, this is likely a read error. The chain recombines TRBV6-5 with TRBJ1-1; D may be TRBD1 (6 bases). CDR1 is MNHEY and CDR2 is SVGAGI in the germline V gene. The CDR3 runs to 15 residues. V was clipped by 6 bases and J by 5 bases, with 19 bases between them. The CDR3 bases are TGTGCCAGCAGCCCCACACAGGACAGTAGGACTGAAGCTTTCTTG. Amino acid sequence: CASSPTQDSRTEAFL.

This clone was observed a handful of times. The chain combines TRBV4-2 with TRBJ2-1; TRBD1 agrees at 7 bases. This CDR3 region has 13 residues. Per the germline V gene, CDR1 is LGHNA and CDR2 is YNFKEQ. V was clipped by 3 bases and J by 8 bases; unmatched bases: 4. In DNA, the CDR3 is TGTGCCAGCAGCCAGTTTACAGGGGATGAGCAGTTCTTC. Amino acids: CASSQFTGDEQFF.